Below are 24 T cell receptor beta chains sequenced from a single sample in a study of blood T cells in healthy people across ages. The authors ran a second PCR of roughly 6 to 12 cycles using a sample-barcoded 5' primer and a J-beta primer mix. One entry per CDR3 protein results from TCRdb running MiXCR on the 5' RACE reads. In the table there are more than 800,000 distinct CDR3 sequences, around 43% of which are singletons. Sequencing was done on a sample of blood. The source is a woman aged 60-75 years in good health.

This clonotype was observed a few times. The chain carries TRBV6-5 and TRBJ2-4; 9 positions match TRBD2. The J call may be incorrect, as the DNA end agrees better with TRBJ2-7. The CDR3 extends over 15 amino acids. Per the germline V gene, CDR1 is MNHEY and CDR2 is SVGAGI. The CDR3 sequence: CASSYSASGVDEQYF. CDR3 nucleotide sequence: TGTGCCAGCAGTTACTCGGCTAGCGGGGTCGACGAGCAGTACTTC.

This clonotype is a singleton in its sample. Here the CDR3 reads CASSADGVYGYTF. CDR3 sequence (DNA): TGTGCCAGCAGTGCGGATGGGGTTTATGGCTACACCTTC. V gene TRBV2 combines with J gene TRBJ1-2, with D hard to call. The germline CDR1 and CDR2 sequences are SNHLY and FYNNEI. Trimming cost V 4 bases and J 5 bases, with 11 bases left between them. The CDR3 contains 13 residues.

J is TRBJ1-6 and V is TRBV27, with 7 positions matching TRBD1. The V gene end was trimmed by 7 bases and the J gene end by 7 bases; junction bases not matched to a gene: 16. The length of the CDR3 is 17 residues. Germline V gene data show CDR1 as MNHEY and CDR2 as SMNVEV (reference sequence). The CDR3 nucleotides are TGTGCCAGCAACTCTGCTCACCCGGACAGGTTAAATTCACCCCTCCACTTT. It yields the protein CASNSAHPDRLNSPLHF.

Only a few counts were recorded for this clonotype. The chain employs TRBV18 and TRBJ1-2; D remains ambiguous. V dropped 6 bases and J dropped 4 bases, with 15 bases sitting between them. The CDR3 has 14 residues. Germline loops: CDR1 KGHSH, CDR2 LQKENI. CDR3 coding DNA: TGTGCCAGCTCTCCGGGCCGACGGTCCTATGGCTACACCTTC. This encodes CASSPGRRSYGYTF.

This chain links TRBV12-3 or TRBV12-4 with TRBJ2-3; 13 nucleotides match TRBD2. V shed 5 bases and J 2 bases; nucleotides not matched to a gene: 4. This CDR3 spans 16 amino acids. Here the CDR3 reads CASSQGLAGFTDTQYF. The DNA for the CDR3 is TGTGCCAGCAGTCAGGGACTAGCGGGGTTCACAGATACGCAGTATTTT.

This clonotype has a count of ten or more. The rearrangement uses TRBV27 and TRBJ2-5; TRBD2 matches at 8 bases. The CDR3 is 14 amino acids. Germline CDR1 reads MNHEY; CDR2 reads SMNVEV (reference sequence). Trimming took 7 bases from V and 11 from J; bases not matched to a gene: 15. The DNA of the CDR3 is TGTGCCAGCATGCGGGAGGCCTCCCGGAGGGAGCAGTACTTC. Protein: CASMREASRREQYF.

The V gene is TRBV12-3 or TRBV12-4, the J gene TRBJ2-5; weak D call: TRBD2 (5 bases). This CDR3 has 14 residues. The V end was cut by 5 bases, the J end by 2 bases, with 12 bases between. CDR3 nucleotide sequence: TGTGCCAGCAGTAAGGACTCGCCACAAGAGACCCAGTACTTC. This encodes CASSKDSPQETQYF.

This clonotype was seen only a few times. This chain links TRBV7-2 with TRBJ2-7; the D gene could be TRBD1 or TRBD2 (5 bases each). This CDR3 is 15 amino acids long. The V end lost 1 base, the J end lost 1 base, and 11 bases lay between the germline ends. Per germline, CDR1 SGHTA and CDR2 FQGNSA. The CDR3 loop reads CASSLVRGQSYEQYF. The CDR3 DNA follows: TGTGCCAGCAGCTTAGTGAGGGGCCAGTCCTACGAGCAGTACTTC.

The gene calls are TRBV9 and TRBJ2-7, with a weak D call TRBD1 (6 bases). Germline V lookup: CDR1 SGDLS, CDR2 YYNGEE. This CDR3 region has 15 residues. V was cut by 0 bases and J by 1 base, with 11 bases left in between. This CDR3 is CASSVGQADSYEQYF. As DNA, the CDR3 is TGTGCCAGCAGCGTAGGACAGGCCGATTCCTACGAGCAGTACTTC.

CDR3 bases: TGCGCCAGCAGCTTGGAGGGACGGAACAATGAGCAGTTCTTC. Its translation is CASSLEGRNNEQFF. The chain carries TRBV5-1 and TRBJ2-1; D tentatively reads TRBD1 or TRBD2 (5 bases each). Germline V gene sequence: CDR1 SGHRS, CDR2 YFSETQ. This CDR3 is built from 14 residues. V was trimmed by 0 bases and J by 5 bases, leaving 9 bases between them. Drawing the rest from reference TRBV5-1 and TRBJ2-1, the complete variable domain is KAGVTQTPRYLIKTRGQQVTLSCSPISGHRSVSWYQQTPGQGLQFLFEYFSETQRNKGNFPGRFSGRQFSNSRSEMNVSTLELGDSALYLCASSLEGRNNEQFFGPGTRLTVL.

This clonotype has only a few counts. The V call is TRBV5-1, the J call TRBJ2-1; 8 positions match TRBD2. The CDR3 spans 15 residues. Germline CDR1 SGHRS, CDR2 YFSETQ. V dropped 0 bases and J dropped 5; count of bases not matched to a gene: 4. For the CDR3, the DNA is TGCGCCAGCAGCTTGGAGGGACTAGGACACAATGAGCAGTTCTTC. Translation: CASSLEGLGHNEQFF. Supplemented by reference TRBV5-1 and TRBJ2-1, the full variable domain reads KAGVTQTPRYLIKTRGQQVTLSCSPISGHRSVSWYQQTPGQGLQFLFEYFSETQRNKGNFPGRFSGRQFSNSRSEMNVSTLELGDSALYLCASSLEGLGHNEQFFGPGTRLTVL.

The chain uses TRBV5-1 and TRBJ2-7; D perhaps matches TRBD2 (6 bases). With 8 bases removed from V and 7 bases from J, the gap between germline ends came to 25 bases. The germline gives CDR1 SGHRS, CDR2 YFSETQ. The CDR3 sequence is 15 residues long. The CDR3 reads CASSQAGTQYNEQYF. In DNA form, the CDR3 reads TGCGCCAGTAGCCAGGCCGGGACTCAATACAATGAGCAGTACTTC.

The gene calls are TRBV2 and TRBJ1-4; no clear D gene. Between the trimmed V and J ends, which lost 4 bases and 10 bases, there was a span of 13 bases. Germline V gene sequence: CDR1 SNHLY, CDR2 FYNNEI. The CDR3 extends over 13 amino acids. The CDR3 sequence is CASSAEGLGKLFF. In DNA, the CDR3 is TGTGCCAGCAGTGCGGAAGGGTTGGGAAAACTGTTTTTT.

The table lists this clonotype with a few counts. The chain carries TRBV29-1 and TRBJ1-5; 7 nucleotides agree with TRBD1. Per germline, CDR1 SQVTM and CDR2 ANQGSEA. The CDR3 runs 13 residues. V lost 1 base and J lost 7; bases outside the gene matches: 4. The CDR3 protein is CSVEGDSGQPQHF. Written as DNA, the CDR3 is TGCAGCGTTGAAGGGGACAGTGGCCAGCCCCAGCATTTT. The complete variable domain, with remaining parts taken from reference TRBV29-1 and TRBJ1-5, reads SAVISQKPSRDICQRGTSLTIQCQVDSQVTMMFWYRQQPGQSLTLIATANQGSEATYESGFVIDKFPISRPNLTFSTLTVSNMSPEDSSIYLCSVEGDSGQPQHFGDGTRLSIL.

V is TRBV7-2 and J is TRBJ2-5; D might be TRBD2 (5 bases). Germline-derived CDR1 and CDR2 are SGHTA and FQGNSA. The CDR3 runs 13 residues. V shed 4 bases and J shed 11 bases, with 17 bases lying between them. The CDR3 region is CASSSADYNEQYF. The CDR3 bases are TGTGCCAGCAGCTCCGCTGACTACAATGAGCAGTACTTC.

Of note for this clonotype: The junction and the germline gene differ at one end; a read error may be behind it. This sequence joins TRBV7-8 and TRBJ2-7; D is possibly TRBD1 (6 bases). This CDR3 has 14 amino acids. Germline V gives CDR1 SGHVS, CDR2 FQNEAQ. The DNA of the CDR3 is TGTGCCGGCAGCCAGGGGCGGGTGGGTAACGAGCAGTACTTC. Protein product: CAGSQGRVGNEQYF.

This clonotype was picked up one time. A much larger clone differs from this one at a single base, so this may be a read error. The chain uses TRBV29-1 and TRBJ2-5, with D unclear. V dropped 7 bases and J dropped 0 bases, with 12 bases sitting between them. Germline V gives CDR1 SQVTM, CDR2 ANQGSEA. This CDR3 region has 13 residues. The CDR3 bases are TGCAGCGCTGCCAATAGGTACCAAGAGACCCAGTACTTC. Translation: CSAANRYQETQYF.

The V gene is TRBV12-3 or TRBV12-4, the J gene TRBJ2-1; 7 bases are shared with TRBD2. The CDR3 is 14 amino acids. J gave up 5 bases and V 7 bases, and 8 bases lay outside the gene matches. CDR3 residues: CASKRGLKDNEQFF. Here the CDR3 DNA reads TGTGCCAGCAAGAGGGGACTAAAAGACAATGAGCAGTTCTTC.

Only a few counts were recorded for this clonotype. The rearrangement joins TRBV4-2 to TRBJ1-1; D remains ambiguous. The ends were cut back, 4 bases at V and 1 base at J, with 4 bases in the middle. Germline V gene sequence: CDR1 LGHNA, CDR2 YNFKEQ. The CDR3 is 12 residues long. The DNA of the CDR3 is TGTGCCAGCAGCCGGGCGAACACTGAAGCTTTCTTT. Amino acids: CASSRANTEAFF.

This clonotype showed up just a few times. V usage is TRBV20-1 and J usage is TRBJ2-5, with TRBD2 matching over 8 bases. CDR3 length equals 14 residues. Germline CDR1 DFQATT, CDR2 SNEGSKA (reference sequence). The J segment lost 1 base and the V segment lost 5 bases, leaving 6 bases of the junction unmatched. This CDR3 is CSAFPLAAQETQYF. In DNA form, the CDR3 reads TGCAGTGCTTTCCCACTAGCGGCCCAAGAGACCCAGTACTTC.

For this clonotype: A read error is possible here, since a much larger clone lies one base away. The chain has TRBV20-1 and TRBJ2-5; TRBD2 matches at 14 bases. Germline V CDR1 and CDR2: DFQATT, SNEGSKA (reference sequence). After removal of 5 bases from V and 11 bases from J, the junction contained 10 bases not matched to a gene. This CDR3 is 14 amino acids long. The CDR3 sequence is CSARLAGGRREQYF. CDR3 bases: TGCAGTGCTCGACTAGCGGGAGGGAGACGGGAGCAGTACTTC.

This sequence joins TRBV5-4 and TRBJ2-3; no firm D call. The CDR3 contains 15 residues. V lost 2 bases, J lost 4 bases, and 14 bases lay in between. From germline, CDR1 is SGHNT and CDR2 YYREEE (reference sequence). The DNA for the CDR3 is TGTGCCAGCAGCTTCCACAATGACGGATCAGATACGCAGTATTTT. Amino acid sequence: CASSFHNDGSDTQYF. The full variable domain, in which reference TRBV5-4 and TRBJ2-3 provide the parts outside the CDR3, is ETGVTQSPTHLIKTRGQQVTLRCSSQSGHNTVSWYQQALGQGPQFIFQYYREEENGRGNFPPRFSGLQFPNYSSELNVNALELDDSALYLCASSFHNDGSDTQYFGPGTRLTVL.

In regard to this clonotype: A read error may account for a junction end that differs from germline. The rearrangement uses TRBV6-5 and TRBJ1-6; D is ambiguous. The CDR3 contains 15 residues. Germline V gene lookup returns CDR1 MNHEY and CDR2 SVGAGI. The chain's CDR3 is CASSYRQVDNSLLHF. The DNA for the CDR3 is TGTGCCAGCAGTTATAGGCAGGTCGATAATTCACTCCTCCACTTT.

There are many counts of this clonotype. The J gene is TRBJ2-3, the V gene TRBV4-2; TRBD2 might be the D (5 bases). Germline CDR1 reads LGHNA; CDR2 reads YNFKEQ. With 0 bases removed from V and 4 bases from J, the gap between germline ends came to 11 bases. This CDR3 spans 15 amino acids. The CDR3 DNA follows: TGTGCCAGCAGCCAAGATTCTAGCTTCGCAGATACGCAGTATTTT. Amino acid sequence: CASSQDSSFADTQYF.